This T cell receptor (beta chain) was sequenced in a study of vaccination and CD4 T cells after COVID-19. At the Johns Hopkins FTIC core, DNA taken from cultured CD4+ T cells was sequenced by way of the Oncomine TCR Beta short-read assay. The authors extracted genomic DNA from cultured CD4+ T cells. One entry per CDR3 protein results from TCRdb running MiXCR on the PCR reads. Counted here are about 9,700 distinct CDR3 sequences, around 70% occurring once; the ten biggest clones make up 37%. Treatment meaning: roughly 10-day PBMC culture with coronavirus spike peptide pools or control peptides (ViraFEST assay). To note about this clonotype: Antigen unknown.

There are 13 residues in the CDR3. Trimming took 5 bases from V and 7 from J, leaving 12 bases between them. The V gene's germline CDR1 is SGHTA and CDR2 FQGNSA. The sequenced material came from CD4+ T cells from blood, cultured in vitro. J is TRBJ1-5 and V is TRBV7-2; D is uncertain. The clonotype originates from a human donor who had recovered from COVID-19. The CDR3 nucleotides read TGTGCCAGCAGCCTCCGGGGTGGCCAGCCCCAGCATTTT. Protein: CASSLRGGQPQHF.